This TCR beta chain stems from a study of post-analysis software for immune sequencing data (dated by TCRdb to about 2015). Concerning the study at large: Disease courses on record covered relapsing-remitting, secondary progressive and progressive-relapsing multiple sclerosis, though some patients had no subtype annotation. The patient repertoires were compared against 11 previously published healthy control repertoires obtained from donors aged roughly 6 to 28 years. A subset of samples was prepared in parallel using single-end sample barcoding, then pooled and co-amplified after Illumina adapter ligation.

Points the paper makes about the study in general: Direct clustering with F measure showed strong co-clustering of samples prepared in the same batch, prompting a batch-effect correction. Patients showed significantly higher frequencies than controls for five TRBV segments, among them TRBV5-6, TRBV5-1 and TRBV20-1. The control group was slightly older than the multiple sclerosis patient group. Multiple sclerosis patients had significantly lower normalized Chao1 diversity than controls, a result that suggests substantial peripheral T-cell clonal expansion.

To demonstrate the VDJtools post-analysis software, the study profiled TCR beta repertoires from the peripheral blood of about a dozen young patients with multiple sclerosis. The multiple sclerosis patients were children and adolescents ranging in age from 6 to 15 years. Libraries were made using PCR. The sequencing machine was an Illumina HiSeq 2500. Unique molecular identifiers were incorporated into TCR beta cDNA libraries to reduce PCR and sequencing biases. Every 1 to 10 million input T cells yielded about 500,000 cDNA molecules, meaning each molecule approximated one T cell. The same protocol used for the earlier healthy control dataset was applied to prepare and sequence the patient libraries. Samples belonging to the same batch were prepared together, multiplexed and sequenced on a shared HiSeq lane. Concerning the study's data processing: Raw barcoded reads were processed with MIGEC, and single-read molecular identifier groups were discarded before consensus assembly and CDR3 extraction. VDJtools was used for post-analysis of the clonotype tables, and diversity was normalized by down-sampling every dataset to the size of the smallest sample. Repertoire overlap clustering matched CDR3 amino acid but not nucleotide sequences to correct batch-related cross-sample contamination. The public reads were quality trimmed at Q25 with fastp and then assembled into clones with MiXCR by TCRdb, keeping productive beta chains. Here each entry gathers all rows of one CDR3 protein and keeps the most common genes and DNA. The authors' filters were not applied to this entry. In all, the sample holds around 400,000 distinct CDR3 sequences, and roughly 38% of those were seen once. 10% to 15% of the sample belongs to the ten largest clones.

The CDR1 and CDR2 encoded by the germline V gene are MGHRA and YSYEKL. V and J lose 2 bases and 7 bases, and a span of 12 bases separates them. From cysteine to phenylalanine, the CDR3 is 14 amino acids long. The CDR3 DNA has 42 bases and is translated from base 1. For this clonotype: Its specific antigen is unknown. The record has no base qualities; no much larger clone is one base away.

This TCR was sampled from a girl aged 5-17 years with multiple sclerosis. Specimen: blood. The V gene is TRBV4-1 and the J gene is TRBJ1-3, and possibly TRBD1, on 5 matching bases. The DNA sequence is TGCGCCAGCAGCCAACCCGGGACGATGAACACCATATATTTT. Translation gives CASSQPGTMNTIYF.